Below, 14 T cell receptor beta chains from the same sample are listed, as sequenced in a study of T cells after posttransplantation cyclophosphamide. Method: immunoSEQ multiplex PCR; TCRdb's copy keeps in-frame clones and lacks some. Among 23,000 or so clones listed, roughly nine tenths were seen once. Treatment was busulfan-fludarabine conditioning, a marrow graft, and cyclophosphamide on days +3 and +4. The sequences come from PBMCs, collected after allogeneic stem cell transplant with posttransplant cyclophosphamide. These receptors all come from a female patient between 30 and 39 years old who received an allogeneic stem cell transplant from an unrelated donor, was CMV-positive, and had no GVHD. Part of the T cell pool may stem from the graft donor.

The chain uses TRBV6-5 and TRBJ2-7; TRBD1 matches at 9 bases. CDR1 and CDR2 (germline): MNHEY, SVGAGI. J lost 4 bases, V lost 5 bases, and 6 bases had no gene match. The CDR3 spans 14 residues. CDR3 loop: CASSPGTGRYEQYF. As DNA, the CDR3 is TGTGCCAGCAGTCCCGGGACAGGGCGTTACGAGCAGTACTTC.

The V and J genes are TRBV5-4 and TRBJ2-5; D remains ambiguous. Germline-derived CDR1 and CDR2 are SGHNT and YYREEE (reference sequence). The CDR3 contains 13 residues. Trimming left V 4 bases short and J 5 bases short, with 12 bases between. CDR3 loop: CASSISGLETQYF. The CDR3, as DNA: TGTGCCAGCAGCATCTCGGGTTTGGAGACCCAGTACTTC. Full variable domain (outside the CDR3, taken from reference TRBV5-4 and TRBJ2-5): ETGVTQSPTHLIKTRGQQVTLRCSSQSGHNTVSWYQQALGQGPQFIFQYYREEENGRGNFPPRFSGLQFPNYSSELNVNALELDDSALYLCASSISGLETQYFGPGTRLLVL.

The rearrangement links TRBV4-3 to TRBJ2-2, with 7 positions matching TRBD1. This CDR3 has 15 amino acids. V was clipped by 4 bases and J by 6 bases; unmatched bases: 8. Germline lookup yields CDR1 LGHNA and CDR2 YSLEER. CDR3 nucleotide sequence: TGCGCCAGCAGCCTTACGACAGGGATTCCCGGGGAGCTGTTTTTT. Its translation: CASSLTTGIPGELFF.

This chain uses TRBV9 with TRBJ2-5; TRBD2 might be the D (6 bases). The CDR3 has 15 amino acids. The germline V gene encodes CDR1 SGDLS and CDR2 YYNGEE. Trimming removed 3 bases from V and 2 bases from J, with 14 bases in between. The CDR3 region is CASSASPGLQETQYF. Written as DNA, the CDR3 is TGTGCCAGCAGCGCCTCACCGGGACTGCAAGAGACCCAGTACTTC.

CDR3 DNA: TGTGCCAGCAGTTTTTCGGGGACACTAAACACTGAAGCTTTCTTT. This gives the protein CASSFSGTLNTEAFF. J is TRBJ1-1 and V is TRBV28, with D possibly being TRBD1 (6 bases). There are 15 residues in the CDR3. The germline gives CDR1 MDHEN, CDR2 SYDVKM. Trimming removed 3 bases from V and 2 bases from J, with 13 bases in between.

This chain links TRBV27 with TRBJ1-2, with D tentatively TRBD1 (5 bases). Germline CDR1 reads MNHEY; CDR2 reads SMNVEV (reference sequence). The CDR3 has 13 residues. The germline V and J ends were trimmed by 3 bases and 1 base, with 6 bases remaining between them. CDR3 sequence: CASSFRDNYGYTF. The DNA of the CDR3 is TGTGCCAGCAGTTTCAGGGATAACTATGGCTACACCTTC.

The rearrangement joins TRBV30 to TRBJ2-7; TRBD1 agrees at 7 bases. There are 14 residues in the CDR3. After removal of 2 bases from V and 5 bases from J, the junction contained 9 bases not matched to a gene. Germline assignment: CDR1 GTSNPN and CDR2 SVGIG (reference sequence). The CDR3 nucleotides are TGTGCCTGGAGTTCGGCACAGGGGTGGAACGAGCAGTACTTC. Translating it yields CAWSSAQGWNEQYF.

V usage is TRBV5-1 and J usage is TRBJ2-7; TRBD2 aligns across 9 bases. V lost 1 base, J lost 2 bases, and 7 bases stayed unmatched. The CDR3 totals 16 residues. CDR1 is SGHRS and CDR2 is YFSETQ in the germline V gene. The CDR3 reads CASSLLLPSGAYEQYF. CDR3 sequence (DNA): TGCGCCAGCAGCTTGTTATTGCCTAGCGGGGCCTACGAGCAGTACTTC.

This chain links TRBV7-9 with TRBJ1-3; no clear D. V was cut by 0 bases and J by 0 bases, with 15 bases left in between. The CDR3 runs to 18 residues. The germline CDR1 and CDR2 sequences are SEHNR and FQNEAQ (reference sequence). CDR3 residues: CASSLASSTDYSGNTIYF. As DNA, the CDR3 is TGTGCCAGCAGCTTAGCGTCCTCTACGGACTACTCTGGAAACACCATATATTTT.

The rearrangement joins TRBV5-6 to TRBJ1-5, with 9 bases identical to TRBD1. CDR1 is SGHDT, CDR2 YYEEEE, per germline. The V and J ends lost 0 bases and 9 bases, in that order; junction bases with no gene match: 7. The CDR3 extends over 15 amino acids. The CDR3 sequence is CASSLAGTGTRPQHF. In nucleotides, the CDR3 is TGTGCCAGCAGCTTGGCCGGGACAGGGACTAGGCCCCAGCATTTT.

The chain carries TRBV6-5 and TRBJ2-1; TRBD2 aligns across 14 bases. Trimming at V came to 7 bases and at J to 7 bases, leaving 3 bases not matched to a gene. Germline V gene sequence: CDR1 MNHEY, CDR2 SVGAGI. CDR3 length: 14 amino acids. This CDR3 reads CASTGTSGGNEQFF. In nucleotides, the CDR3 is TGTGCCAGCACCGGGACTAGCGGGGGTAATGAGCAGTTCTTC.

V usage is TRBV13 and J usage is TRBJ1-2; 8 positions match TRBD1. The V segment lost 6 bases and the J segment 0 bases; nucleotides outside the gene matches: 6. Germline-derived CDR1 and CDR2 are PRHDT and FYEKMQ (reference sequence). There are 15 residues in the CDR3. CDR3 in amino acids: CASRRQGLPNYGYTF. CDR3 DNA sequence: TGTGCCAGCAGAAGACAGGGGCTACCTAACTATGGCTACACCTTC.

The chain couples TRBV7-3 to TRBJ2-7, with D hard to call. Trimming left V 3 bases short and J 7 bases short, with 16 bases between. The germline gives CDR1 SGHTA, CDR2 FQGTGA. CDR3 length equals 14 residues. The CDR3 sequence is CASSFRPGSGEQYF. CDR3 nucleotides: TGTGCCAGCAGCTTTCGCCCCGGCTCCGGGGAGCAGTACTTC.

The CDR3 DNA reads as TGTGCCAGCAGCCCGGGGGGCGGAGGGGTTCAGCCCCAGCATTTT. It yields the protein CASSPGGGGVQPQHF. The gene calls are TRBV7-8 and TRBJ1-5; the D gene is possibly TRBD1 (6 bases). The CDR3 runs 15 residues. Trimming pared 5 bases from V and 6 bases from J, leaving 17 bases between. CDR1 and CDR2 (germline): SGHVS, FQNEAQ.